A selection of T cell receptor beta chains follows, all from one sample in a study of shared clonotypes between healthy human individuals. The data were produced by immunoSEQ multiplex PCR, yet TCRdb's version contains in-frame clones alone and is incomplete. The sample gives nearly 2 million clones, 85% to 95% of which show up once; 1.2% is in the top ten. The sample was naive CD8+ T cells sorted from blood. The receptor set was obtained from a man between 18 and 35 years old in good health. The CDR3 runs from the conserved cysteine through the conserved F or W. The D gene is left open where the match is weak. Expanded clones get a size class; other rows say once, few or many, or leave the size out.

TRBV5-1,.,few,TRBJ2-7,TGCGCCAGCAGCTTGGTTGAGGGATACGAGCAGTACTTC,CASSLVEGYEQYF
TRBV29-1,.,.,TRBJ2-3,TGCAGCGTTTTCGGGGAGAGCACAGATACGCAGTATTTT,CSVFGESTDTQYF
TRBV4-1,TRBD1,.,TRBJ2-3,TGCGCCAGCAGCCAAGATCCGGGGACAGACCTTAGCACAGATACGCAGTATTTT,CASSQDPGTDLSTDTQYF
TRBV7-9,TRBD2,.,TRBJ2-7,TGTGCCAGCAAACCAGGGACTAGCTACGAGCAGTACTTC,CASKPGTSYEQYF
TRBV6-5,TRBD1,.,TRBJ2-1,TGTGCCAGCAGCCCATGGGACAGGGAGGGAGGGGAGCAGTTCTTC,CASSPWDREGGEQFF
TRBV29-1,.,.,TRBJ1-1,TGCAGCGTTCACGGGGGTGTTTACACTGAAGCTTTCTTT,CSVHGGVYTEAFF
TRBV4-1,TRBD1,.,TRBJ2-7,TGCGCCAGCAGCCAAGACTTGGGACAGACAGTTTCCTACGAGCAGTACTTC,CASSQDLGQTVSYEQYF
TRBV14,.,.,TRBJ2-7,TGTGCCAGCAGCCTCACACCCGCCTACGAGCAGTACTTC,CASSLTPAYEQYF
TRBV6-1,TRBD1,once,TRBJ1-1,TGTGCCAGCAGTGAAAAGATTTCAGGGGGCACTGAAGCTTTCTTT,CASSEKISGGTEAFF
TRBV28,.,.,TRBJ1-3,TGTGCCAGCAGTTTTCTTAGCACCATATATTTT,CASSFLSTIYF
TRBV4-1,TRBD2,.,TRBJ2-7,TGCGCCAGCAGCCAAGCAGCGGGAGATCTCGACGAGCAGTACTTC,CASSQAAGDLDEQYF
TRBV29-1,.,.,TRBJ1-1,TGCAGCGCTGACCGATTGAACACTGAAGCTTTCTTT,CSADRLNTEAFF
TRBV29-1,.,.,TRBJ2-7,TGCAGCGTTGAAGTACAGCACGAGCAGTACTTC,CSVEVQHEQYF
TRBV19,.,.,TRBJ2-7,TGTGCCAGTAGTATAGCGGCGTCCTACGAGCAGTACTTC,CASSIAASYEQYF
TRBV27,.,.,TRBJ1-5,TGTGCCAGCAGTTTAGGGCTGGCTCAGCCCCAGCATTTT,CASSLGLAQPQHF
TRBV4-1,TRBD1,.,TRBJ1-1,TGCGCCAGCAGCCCCTCTCCAGGGGGGACTAACACTGAAGCTTTCTTT,CASSPSPGGTNTEAFF
TRBV6-5,.,.,TRBJ2-4,TGTGCCAGTGGGGACCTAGCCAAAAACATTCAGTACTTC,CASGDLAKNIQYF
TRBV7-9,.,once,TRBJ1-1,TGTGCCAGCAGACCCGTGGGAGGGGATTTGAACACTGAAGCTTTCTTT,CASRPVGGDLNTEAFF
TRBV28,TRBD1,.,TRBJ2-3,TGTGCCAGCAGTCCCCGGGACAGGGAGTGGGATACGCAGTATTTT,CASSPRDREWDTQYF
TRBV6-1,.,.,TRBJ1-6,TGTGCCAGCAGTGACCAGGGATCGCCCCTCCACTTT,CASSDQGSPLHF
TRBV6-5,TRBD1,.,TRBJ1-1,TGTGCCAGCTTCGGGACAGGCTCTAACACTGAAGCTTTCTTT,CASFGTGSNTEAFF
TRBV5-1,.,.,TRBJ2-7,TGCGCCAGCACAAACCACAACGGCTACGAGCAGTACTTC,CASTNHNGYEQYF
TRBV15,TRBD2,.,TRBJ2-1,TGTGCCACCCACGGGACTAGCGGAGGGAATGAGCAGTTCTTC,CATHGTSGGNEQFF
TRBV9,.,.,TRBJ2-1,TGTGCCAGCAGCGTAGAAAGTAATCGGGAGAATGAGCAGTTCTTC,CASSVESNRENEQFF
TRBV13,.,.,TRBJ2-1,TGTGCCAGCAGCTTAGTGGGCGGGATCTCCTACAATGAGCAGTTCTTC,CASSLVGGISYNEQFF
TRBV2,TRBD1,.,TRBJ1-1,TGTGCCAGCAGTCCGACAGGGAGTAACACTGAAGCTTTCTTT,CASSPTGSNTEAFF
TRBV12-5,TRBD1,.,TRBJ2-7,TGTGCTAGTGGTGTGACAGGGGGCGGGTACGAGCAGTACTTC,CASGVTGGGYEQYF
TRBV7-6,.,.,TRBJ1-2,TGTGCCAGCAGCTTAGGAGGGTTAGGTGGCTACACCTTC,CASSLGGLGGYTF
TRBV6-6,TRBD1,.,TRBJ1-2,TGTGCCAGCAGTTATTTAGGGACAGGGGTAGAGGAAGGCTACACCTTC,CASSYLGTGVEEGYTF
TRBV7-9,.,.,TRBJ2-1,TGTGCCAGCAGCCCTGGGGCGGCAAATGAGCAGTTCTTC,CASSPGAANEQFF